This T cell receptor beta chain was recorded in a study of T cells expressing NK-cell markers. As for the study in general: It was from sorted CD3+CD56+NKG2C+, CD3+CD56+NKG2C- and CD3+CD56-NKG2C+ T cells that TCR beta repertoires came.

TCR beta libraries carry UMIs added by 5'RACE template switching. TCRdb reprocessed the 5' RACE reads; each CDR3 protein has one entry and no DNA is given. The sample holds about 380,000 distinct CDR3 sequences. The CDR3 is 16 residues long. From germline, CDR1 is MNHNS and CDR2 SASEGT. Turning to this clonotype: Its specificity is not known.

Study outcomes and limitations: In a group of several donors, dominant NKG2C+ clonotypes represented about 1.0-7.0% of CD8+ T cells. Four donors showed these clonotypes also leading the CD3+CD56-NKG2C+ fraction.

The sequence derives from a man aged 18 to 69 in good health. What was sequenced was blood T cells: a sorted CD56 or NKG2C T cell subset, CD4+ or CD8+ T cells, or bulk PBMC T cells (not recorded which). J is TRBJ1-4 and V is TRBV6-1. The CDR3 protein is CASSTRQAGFNEKLFF.